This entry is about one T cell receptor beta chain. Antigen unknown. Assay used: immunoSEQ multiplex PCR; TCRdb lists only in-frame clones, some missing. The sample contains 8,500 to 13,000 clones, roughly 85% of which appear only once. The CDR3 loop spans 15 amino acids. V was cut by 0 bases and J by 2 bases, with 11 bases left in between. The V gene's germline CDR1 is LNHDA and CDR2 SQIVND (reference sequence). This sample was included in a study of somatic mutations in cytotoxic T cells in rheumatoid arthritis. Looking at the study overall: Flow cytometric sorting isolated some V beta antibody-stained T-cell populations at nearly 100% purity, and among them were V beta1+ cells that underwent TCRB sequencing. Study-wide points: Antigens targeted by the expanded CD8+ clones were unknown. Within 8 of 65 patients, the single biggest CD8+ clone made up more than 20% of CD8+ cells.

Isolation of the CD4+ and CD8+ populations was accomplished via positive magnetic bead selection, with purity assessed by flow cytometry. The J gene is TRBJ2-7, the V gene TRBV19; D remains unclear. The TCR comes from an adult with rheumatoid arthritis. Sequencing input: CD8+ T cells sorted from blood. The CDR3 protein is CASSIDRLGTYEQYF. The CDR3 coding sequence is TGTGCCAGTAGTATAGATCGTCTCGGAACCTACGAGCAGTACTTC.